This T cell receptor (beta chain) was profiled in a study of blood T cell repertoires in COVID-19 (dated by TCRdb to between 2020 and 2021). Regarding the complete study: Samples from collaborators originated in the United States, Italy and Spain and spanned both the acute and convalescent phases of COVID-19. The prospective study material was composed of cDNA or gDNA derived from T cells, B-cell-depleted T cells, or PBMCs. Subjects who had been exposed to COVID-19, were actively infected with it, or had recovered from it provided the deeply sampled blood TCRbeta repertoires that made up the dataset. The repertoires were made available in a free public database intended to serve as a resource for research on the immune response to SARS-CoV-2. The samples were drawn from the first 160 participants of the ongoing ImmuneRACE study and from about 1,200 subjects provided by 6 global collaborators. A de-identified subject ID, COVID-19 status, age in years and sex were almost always included in the sample metadata. Where available, HLA class I and class II types were obtained from metadata supplied by the sample provider rather than from assay-based typing.

General findings and caveats noted by the study authors: How much clinical and demographic metadata was included differed by source and by participant, and the metadata was provided uncurated.

Each collaborating institution followed its own protocols to collect whole blood in K2EDTA tubes. For TCRbeta analysis, collaborators shipped samples in one of three forms: frozen whole blood, isolated PBMCs, or DNA extracted from either of those sample types. TCRbeta CDR3 regions were amplified from genomic DNA by means of the immunoSEQ Assay, a bias-controlled multiplex PCR. In the source study's methods: Within the assay, amplification of reference gene primers was used to estimate how many nucleated cells each sample contained. Sequence reads were collapsed and filtered to measure the absolute abundance of every unique TCRbeta CDR3 rearrangement. For each sample, productive Simpson clonality was calculated as the square root of Simpson's diversity index across productive rearrangements. TCRdb holds this immuneACCESS table with in-frame rearrangements only. Some clones are missing; in checked studies, unresolved V genes explain under half, and the rest has no known cause. V, J and clone size are those of that table, while D and trimming were read from the DNA. The sample data list approximately 49,000 clones, and roughly 82% of these were observed just once. The ten largest clones add up to less than 3% of the sample.

Trimming at the junction amounts to 6 bases on V and 0 bases on J, and the germline ends lie 18 bases apart. Measured from the cysteine to the phenylalanine, the CDR3 is 18 residues long. The only DNA kept is the CDR3, 54 bases in frame from the first base. CDR1 KGHSH and CDR2 LQKENI were looked up in the germline V gene. To note about this clone: Its recognized antigen is unknown. It has no much larger one-base neighbor in the sample; base qualities were not kept.

This sequence was found in an older woman with acute or convalescent COVID-19. This chain joins TRBV18 to TRBJ2-6; a tentative D call is TRBD2 (5 bases match). The source material was peripheral blood. The nucleotide sequence is given as TGTGCCAGCTCCCAACCTGGGAGTGCCATCTCTGGGGCCAACGTCCTGACTTTC. Its amino acids are CASSQPGSAISGANVLTF.